This T cell receptor (beta chain) is from a study of blood T cell repertoires in COVID-19. For the study at large: Sources were T cells, B-cell-depleted T cells, or PBMCs; the material itself was cDNA or gDNA.

Trimming cost V 2 bases and J 1 base, with 8 bases left between them. CDR3 size: 14 residues. CDR1 is MGHRA and CDR2 is YSYEKL in the germline V gene. This clone was seen many times. Sequenced by immunoSEQ multiplex PCR; TCRdb stores in-frame clones only, minus some. This table has approximately 210,000 clones, roughly four fifths appearing once. Sequencing input: peripheral blood. The source is a woman aged 40 to 50 with acute or convalescent COVID-19. The V call is TRBV4-1, the J call TRBJ1-1; D unclear. The CDR3 reads CASSQRAKNTEAFF. For the CDR3, the DNA is TGCGCCAGCAGCCAAAGAGCCAAGAACACTGAAGCTTTCTTT.